This TCR beta chain was retrieved from a study of T-cell memory formation after mild COVID-19. Overall study: In these data, TCR clusters were largely donor specific. Study-level findings and limits: Pre-infection memory already had some responding clones, implying cross-reactive memory joined. Clones that shrank (day 15 to 85) were balanced CD4/CD8, whereas later expanders leaned CD4+.

TCRdb re-called the 5' RACE reads with MiXCR, one entry per CDR3 protein. The sample contains some 260,000 distinct CDR3 sequences, around 17% of which appear only once. This clonotype appeared many times. Its antigen is still unknown. This CDR3 spans 14 amino acids. In germline, CDR1 is SGHRS, CDR2 YFSETQ. The ends lost 4 bases at V and 2 bases at J; junction bases unmatched: 6. The chain carries TRBV5-1 and TRBJ2-7, with 7 bases fitting TRBD1. This sequence was found in a man aged 18 to 30 who had mild COVID-19 (a few samples of this study predate the infection). Cell type and time point are not known. Material: PBMCs or a T cell subset sorted from them (not recorded which). The CDR3 loop is CASSPRQGTYEQYF. The CDR3 nucleotides are TGCGCCAGCAGCCCCCGACAGGGCACCTACGAGCAGTACTTC.